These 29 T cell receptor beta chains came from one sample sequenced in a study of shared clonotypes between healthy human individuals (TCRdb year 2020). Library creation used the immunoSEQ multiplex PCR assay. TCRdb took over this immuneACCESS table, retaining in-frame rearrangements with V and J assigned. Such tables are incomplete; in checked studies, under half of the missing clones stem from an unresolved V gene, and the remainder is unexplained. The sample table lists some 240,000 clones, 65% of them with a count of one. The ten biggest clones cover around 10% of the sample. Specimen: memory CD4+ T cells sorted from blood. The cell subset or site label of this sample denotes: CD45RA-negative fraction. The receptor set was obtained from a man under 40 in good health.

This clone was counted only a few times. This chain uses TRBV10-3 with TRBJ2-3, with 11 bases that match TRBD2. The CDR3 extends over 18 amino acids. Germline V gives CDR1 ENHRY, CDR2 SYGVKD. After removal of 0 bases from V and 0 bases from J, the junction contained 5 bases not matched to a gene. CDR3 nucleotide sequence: TGTGCCATCAGTGAGTCAAGAGGGACTAGCGGTAGCACAGATACGCAGTATTTT. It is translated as CAISESRGTSGSTDTQYF.

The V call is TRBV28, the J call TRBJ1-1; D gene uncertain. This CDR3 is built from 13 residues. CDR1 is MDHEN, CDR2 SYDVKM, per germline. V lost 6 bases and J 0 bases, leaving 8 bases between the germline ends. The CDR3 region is CASRYEVNTEAFF. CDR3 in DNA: TGTGCCAGCAGATACGAGGTGAACACTGAAGCTTTCTTT.

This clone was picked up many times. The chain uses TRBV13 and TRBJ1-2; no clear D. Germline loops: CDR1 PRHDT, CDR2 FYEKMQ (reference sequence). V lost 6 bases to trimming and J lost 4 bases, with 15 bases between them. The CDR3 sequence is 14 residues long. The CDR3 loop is CASRPFGPAYGYTF. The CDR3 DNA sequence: TGTGCCAGCAGGCCTTTCGGGCCCGCCTATGGCTACACCTTC.

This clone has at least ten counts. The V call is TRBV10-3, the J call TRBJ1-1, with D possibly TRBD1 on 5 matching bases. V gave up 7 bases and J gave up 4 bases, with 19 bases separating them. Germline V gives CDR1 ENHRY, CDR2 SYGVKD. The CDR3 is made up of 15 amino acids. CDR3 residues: CAINTPDRGGTEAFF. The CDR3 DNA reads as TGTGCCATCAACACCCCCGACCGGGGGGGCACTGAAGCTTTCTTT.

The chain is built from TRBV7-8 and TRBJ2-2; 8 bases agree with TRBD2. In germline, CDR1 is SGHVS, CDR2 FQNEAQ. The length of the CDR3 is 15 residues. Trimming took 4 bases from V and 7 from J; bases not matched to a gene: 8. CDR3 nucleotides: TGTGCCAGCAGCTCCCGGACTAGCTCGGTCGGGGAGCTGTTTTTT. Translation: CASSSRTSSVGELFF.

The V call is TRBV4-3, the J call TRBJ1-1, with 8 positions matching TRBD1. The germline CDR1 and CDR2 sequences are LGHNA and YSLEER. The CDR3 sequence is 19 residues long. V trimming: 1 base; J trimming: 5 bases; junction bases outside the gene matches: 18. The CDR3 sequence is CASSQGGGTGILFWTEAFF. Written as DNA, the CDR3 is TGCGCCAGCAGCCAAGGGGGCGGGACAGGCATCCTTTTTTGGACTGAAGCTTTCTTT.

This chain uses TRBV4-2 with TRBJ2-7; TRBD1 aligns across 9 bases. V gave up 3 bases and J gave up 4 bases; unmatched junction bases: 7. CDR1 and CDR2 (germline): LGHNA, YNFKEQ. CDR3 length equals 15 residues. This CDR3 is CASSQSHRGRYEQYF. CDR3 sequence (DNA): TGTGCCAGCAGCCAGTCCCACAGGGGGCGGTACGAGCAGTACTTC.

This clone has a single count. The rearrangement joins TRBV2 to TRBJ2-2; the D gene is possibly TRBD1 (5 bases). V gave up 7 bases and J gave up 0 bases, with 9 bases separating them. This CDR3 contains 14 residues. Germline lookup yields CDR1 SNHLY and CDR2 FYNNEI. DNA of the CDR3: TGTGCCAGCATTCGACAGACGAACACCGGGGAGCTGTTTTTT. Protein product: CASIRQTNTGELFF.

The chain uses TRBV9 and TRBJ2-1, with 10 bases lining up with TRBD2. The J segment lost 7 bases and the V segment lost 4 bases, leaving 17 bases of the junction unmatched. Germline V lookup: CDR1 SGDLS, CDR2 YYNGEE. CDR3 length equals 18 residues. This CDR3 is CASSPSPPLAGGPNEQFF. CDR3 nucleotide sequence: TGTGCCAGCAGCCCCAGCCCCCCTTTAGCGGGAGGTCCGAATGAGCAGTTCTTC.

CDR3 bases: TGTGCCAGCAGCGTTGCCGGGATGAACACCGGGGAGCTGTTTTTT. This encodes CASSVAGMNTGELFF. The chain links TRBV9 to TRBJ2-2; D may be TRBD2 (5 bases). Germline V gene lookup returns CDR1 SGDLS and CDR2 YYNGEE. Trimming stripped 2 bases from V and 1 base from J, with 9 bases between. This CDR3 has 15 residues.

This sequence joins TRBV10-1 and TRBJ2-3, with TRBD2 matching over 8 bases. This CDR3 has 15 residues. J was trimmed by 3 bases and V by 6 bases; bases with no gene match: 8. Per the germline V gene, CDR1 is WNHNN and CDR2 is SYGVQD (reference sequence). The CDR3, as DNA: TGCGCCAGCAGACCAAGCGGGAGTGGTACAGATACGCAGTATTTT. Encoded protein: CASRPSGSGTDTQYF.

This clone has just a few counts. The CDR3 reads CASRNQQQETQYF. Here the CDR3 DNA reads TGTGCCAGCAGGAATCAGCAGCAAGAGACCCAGTACTTC. This chain connects TRBV5-4 to TRBJ2-5; D is undetermined. CDR1 and CDR2 from the germline V gene are SGHNT and YYREEE (reference sequence). The CDR3 is 13 amino acids. The V end lost 5 bases, the J end lost 2 bases, and 10 bases lay between the germline ends.

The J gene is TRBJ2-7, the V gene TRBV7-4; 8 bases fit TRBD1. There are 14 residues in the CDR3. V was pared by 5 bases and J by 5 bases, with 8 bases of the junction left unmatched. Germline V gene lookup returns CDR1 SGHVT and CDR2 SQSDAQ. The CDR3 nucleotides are TGTGCCAGCAGCCGGGACAGGACTCTGGACGAGCAGTACTTC. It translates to CASSRDRTLDEQYF.

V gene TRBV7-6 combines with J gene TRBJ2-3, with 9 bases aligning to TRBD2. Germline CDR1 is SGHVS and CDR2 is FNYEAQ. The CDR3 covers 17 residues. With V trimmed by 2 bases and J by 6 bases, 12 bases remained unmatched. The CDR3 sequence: CASSLTGLARVTDTQYF. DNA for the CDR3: TGTGCCAGCAGCTTAACTGGACTAGCGAGAGTGACGGATACGCAGTATTTT.

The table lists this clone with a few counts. The CDR3 DNA is TGTGCCAGCAGTGGACACAGACCCCAAGAGACCCAGTACTTC. Translating it yields CASSGHRPQETQYF. The rearrangement joins TRBV25-1 to TRBJ2-5, with unresolved D. From germline, CDR1 is MGHDK and CDR2 SYGVNS. V was trimmed by 4 bases and J by 1 base, leaving 10 bases between them. The CDR3 is made up of 14 amino acids.

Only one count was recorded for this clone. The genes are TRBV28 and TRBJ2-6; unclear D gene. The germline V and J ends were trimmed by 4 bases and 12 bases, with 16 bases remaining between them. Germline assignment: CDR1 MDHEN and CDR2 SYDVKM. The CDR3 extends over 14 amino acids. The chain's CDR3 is CASSSFKPVAVLTF. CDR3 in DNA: TGTGCCAGCAGTTCATTCAAACCCGTAGCCGTCCTGACTTTC.

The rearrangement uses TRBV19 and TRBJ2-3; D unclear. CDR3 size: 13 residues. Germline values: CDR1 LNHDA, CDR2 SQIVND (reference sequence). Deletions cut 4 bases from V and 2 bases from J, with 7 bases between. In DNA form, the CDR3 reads TGTGCCAGTAGTACTCGTCCCACAGATACGCAGTATTTT. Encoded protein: CASSTRPTDTQYF.

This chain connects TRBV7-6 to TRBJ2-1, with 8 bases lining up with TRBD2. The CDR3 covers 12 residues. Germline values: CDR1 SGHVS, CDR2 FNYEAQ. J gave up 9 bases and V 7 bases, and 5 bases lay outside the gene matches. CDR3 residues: CASTGGGVEQFF. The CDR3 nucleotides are TGTGCCAGCACCGGGGGGGGTGTTGAGCAGTTCTTC.

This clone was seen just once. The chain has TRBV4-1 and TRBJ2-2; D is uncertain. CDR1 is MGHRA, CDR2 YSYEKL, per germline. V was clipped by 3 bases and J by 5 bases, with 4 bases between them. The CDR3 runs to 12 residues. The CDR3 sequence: CASSHNTGELFF. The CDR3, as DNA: TGCGCCAGCAGCCACAATACCGGGGAGCTGTTTTTT.

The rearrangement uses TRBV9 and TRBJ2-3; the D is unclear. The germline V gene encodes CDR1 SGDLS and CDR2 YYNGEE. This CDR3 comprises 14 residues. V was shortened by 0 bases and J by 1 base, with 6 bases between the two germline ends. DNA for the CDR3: TGTGCCAGCAGCGTAGCTCAGGGCACAGATACGCAGTATTTT. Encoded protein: CASSVAQGTDTQYF.

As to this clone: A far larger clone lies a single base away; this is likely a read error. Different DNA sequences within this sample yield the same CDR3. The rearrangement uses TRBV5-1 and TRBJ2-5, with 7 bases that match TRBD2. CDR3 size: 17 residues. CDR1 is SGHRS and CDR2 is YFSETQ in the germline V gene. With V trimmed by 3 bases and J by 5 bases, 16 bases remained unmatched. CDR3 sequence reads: CASSWGRIGTIQETQYF. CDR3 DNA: TGCGCCAGCAGCTGGGGCCGAATAGGGACTATACAGGAGACCCAGTACTTC.

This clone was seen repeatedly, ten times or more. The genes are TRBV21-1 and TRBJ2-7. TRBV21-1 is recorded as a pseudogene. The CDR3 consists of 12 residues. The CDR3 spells CASSIRSYEQYF. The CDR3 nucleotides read TGTGCCAGCAGCATACGCTCCTACGAGCAGTACTTC.

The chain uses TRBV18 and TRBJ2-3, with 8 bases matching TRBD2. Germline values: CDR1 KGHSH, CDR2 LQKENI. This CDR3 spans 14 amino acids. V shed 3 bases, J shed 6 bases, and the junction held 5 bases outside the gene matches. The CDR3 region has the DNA TGTGCCAGCTCACCGGGCGGGAGGATGGATACGCAGTATTTT. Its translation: CASSPGGRMDTQYF.

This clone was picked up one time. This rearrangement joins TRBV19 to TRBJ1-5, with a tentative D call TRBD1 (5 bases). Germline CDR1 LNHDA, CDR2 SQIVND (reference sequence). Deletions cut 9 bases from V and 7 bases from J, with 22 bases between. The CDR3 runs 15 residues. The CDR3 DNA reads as TGTGCCAGCCATGGCTCAGGGAACATCGGCCAGCCCCAGCATTTT. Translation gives CASHGSGNIGQPQHF.

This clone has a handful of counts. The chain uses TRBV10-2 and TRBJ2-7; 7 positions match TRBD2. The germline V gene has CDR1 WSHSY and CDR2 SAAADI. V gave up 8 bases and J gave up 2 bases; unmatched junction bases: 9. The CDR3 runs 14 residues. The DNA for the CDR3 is TGCGCCAGCGGGAGGGTGGGGGTTACCTACGAGCAGTACTTC. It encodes CASGRVGVTYEQYF.

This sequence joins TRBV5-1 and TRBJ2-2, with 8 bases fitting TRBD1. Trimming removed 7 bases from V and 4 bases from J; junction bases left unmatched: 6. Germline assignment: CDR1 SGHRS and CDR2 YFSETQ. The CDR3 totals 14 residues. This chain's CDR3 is CASSDRASTGELFF. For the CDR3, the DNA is TGCGCCAGCTCGGACAGGGCGTCCACCGGGGAGCTGTTTTTT.

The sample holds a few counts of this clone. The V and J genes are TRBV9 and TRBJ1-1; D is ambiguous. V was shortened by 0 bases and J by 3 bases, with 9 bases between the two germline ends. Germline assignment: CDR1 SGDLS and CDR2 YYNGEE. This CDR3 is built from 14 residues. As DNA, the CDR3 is TGTGCCAGCAGCGTAGTTGATATCGACACTGAAGCTTTCTTT. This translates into CASSVVDIDTEAFF.

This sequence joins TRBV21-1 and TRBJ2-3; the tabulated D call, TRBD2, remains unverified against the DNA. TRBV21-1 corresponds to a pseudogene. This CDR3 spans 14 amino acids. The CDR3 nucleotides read TGTGCCAGCACCGATATTATTTCGGCAGATACGCAGTATTTT. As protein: CASTDIISADTQYF.

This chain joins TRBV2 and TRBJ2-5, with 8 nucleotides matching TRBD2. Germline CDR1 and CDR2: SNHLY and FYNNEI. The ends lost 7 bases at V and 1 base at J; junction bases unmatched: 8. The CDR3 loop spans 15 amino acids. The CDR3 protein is CASTQESGSQETQYF. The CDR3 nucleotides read TGTGCCAGCACTCAGGAGAGCGGGAGCCAAGAGACCCAGTACTTC.